What follows is one T cell receptor beta chain and its context. Profiling relied on immunoSEQ multiplex PCR, and the TCRdb table lists in-frame clones only, not all of them. The sample yields about 73,000 clones, roughly 84% seen once. The data were obtained in a study of control samples from healthy donors and cancer patients. J lost 3 bases, V lost 4 bases, and 2 bases had no gene match. From germline, CDR1 is SGHRS and CDR2 YFSETQ. There are 14 residues in the CDR3. The TCR originated in a woman in her fifties or sixties in good health. The J gene is TRBJ2-7, the V gene TRBV5-1, with 12 bases aligning to TRBD2. What was sequenced was blood. CDR3 sequence (DNA): TGCGCCAGCAGCCTAGCGGGAGGGGGCTACGAGCAGTACTTC. Translation: CASSLAGGGYEQYF.